These 28 T cell receptor beta chains were all obtained from the same sample, sequenced in a study of blood T cell repertoires in COVID-19. Repertoires were generated with immunoSEQ multiplex PCR, while TCRdb's copy carries only in-frame clones and drops some. The sample has 250,000 to 350,000 clones, 90% seen once. Sequenced sample: PBMCs or T cells enriched from blood (not recorded which). The receptors shown here come from a man aged 60 to 69 who had recovered from COVID-19.

This chain links TRBV7-9 with TRBJ2-5; 7 nucleotides line up with TRBD2. This CDR3 contains 16 residues. V was pared by 5 bases and J by 5 bases, with 14 bases of the junction left unmatched. The germline CDR1 and CDR2 sequences are SEHNR and FQNEAQ (reference sequence). This CDR3 reads CASSPGLGFNVETQYF. In nucleotides, the CDR3 is TGTGCCAGCAGCCCCGGACTAGGATTCAATGTTGAGACCCAGTACTTC.

The J gene is TRBJ1-5, the V gene TRBV19; D unclear. The CDR3 spans 14 residues. The ends were cut back, 1 base at V and 0 bases at J, with 4 bases in the middle. The V gene's germline CDR1 is LNHDA and CDR2 SQIVND (reference sequence). The CDR3 protein is CASSIVYSNQPQHF. The CDR3 DNA follows: TGTGCCAGTAGTATAGTTTATAGCAATCAGCCCCAGCATTTT.

The chain recombines TRBV7-3 with TRBJ2-1, with 7 bases that match TRBD2. The CDR3 extends over 15 amino acids. V lost 2 bases, J lost 9 bases, and 10 bases stayed unmatched. CDR1 is SGHTA, CDR2 FQGTGA, per germline. The CDR3 DNA reads TGTGCCAGCAGCTTAGAGGGAGGGAGGGATAGTGAGCAGTTCTTC. It is translated as CASSLEGGRDSEQFF.

In the case of this clone: The junction departs from the called germline gene at one end, perhaps through a read error. The chain employs TRBV5-4 and TRBJ2-3; the match to TRBD2 covers 15 bases. Germline V lookup: CDR1 SGHNT, CDR2 YYREEE (reference sequence). The CDR3 length is 15 residues. CDR3 sequence (DNA): TGTGCCAGCAGCCGGTGGACTAGCGGGGGGGCTAAAGTCAGGTTT. Translating gives CASSRWTSGGAKVRF.

The chain combines TRBV12-3 or TRBV12-4 with TRBJ2-5, with D perhaps TRBD1 (6 bases). Trimming took off 5 bases at V and 2 bases at J, with 9 bases between the two ends. The CDR3 length is 13 residues. CDR3 in amino acids: CASSGQIQETQYF. DNA for the CDR3: TGTGCCAGCAGTGGACAGATACAAGAGACCCAGTACTTC.

This chain joins TRBV9 and TRBJ2-1; D remains ambiguous. Trimming removed 4 bases at V and 6 bases at J, with 11 bases between. The CDR3 extends over 13 amino acids. Germline CDR1 SGDLS, CDR2 YYNGEE. CDR3 nucleotides: TGTGCCAGCAGCTCCCCAGGTATCAATGAGCAGTTCTTC. Its translation is CASSSPGINEQFF.

The CDR3 spells CASSQGTSTELFF. CDR3 nucleotides: TGCGCCAGCAGCCAAGGTACTAGCACTGAGCTGTTTTTT. The chain couples TRBV4-1 to TRBJ2-2; D perhaps matches TRBD2 (6 bases). Trimming removed 1 base from V and 11 bases from J, with 11 bases in between. The germline CDR1 and CDR2 sequences are MGHRA and YSYEKL. This CDR3 contains 13 residues.

This chain uses TRBV19 with TRBJ2-1, with 8 positions matching TRBD1. After removal of 4 bases from V and 2 bases from J, the junction contained 7 bases not matched to a gene. In germline, CDR1 is LNHDA, CDR2 SQIVND (reference sequence). This CDR3 contains 16 residues. CDR3 in amino acids: CASSRSNRGAYNEQFF. The CDR3 DNA sequence: TGTGCCAGTAGTAGGTCTAACAGGGGGGCCTACAATGAGCAGTTCTTC.

The count of this clone is one. The chain is built from TRBV6-2 or TRBV6-3 and TRBJ2-7, with TRBD1 matching over 8 bases. With 5 bases clipped from V and 5 bases from J, the junction kept 17 bases outside the gene matches. This CDR3 has 17 residues. From germline, CDR1 is MNHEY and CDR2 SVGEGT. The CDR3 is CASSTRGGQGNKNEQYF. As DNA, the CDR3 is TGTGCCAGCAGTACCAGGGGAGGACAGGGTAATAAAAACGAGCAGTACTTC.

The V call is TRBV9, the J call TRBJ1-5; D call uncertain. CDR1 is SGDLS and CDR2 is YYNGEE in the germline V gene. Trimming took off 0 bases at V and 0 bases at J, with 7 bases between the two ends. The CDR3 runs 15 residues. Written as DNA, the CDR3 is TGTGCCAGCAGCGTAGGGGCAGATAGCAATCAGCCCCAGCATTTT. Translating it yields CASSVGADSNQPQHF.

V gene TRBV7-9 combines with J gene TRBJ2-7, with 10 nucleotides matching TRBD1. The CDR3 loop spans 16 amino acids. The V gene's germline CDR1 is SEHNR and CDR2 FQNEAQ (reference sequence). Trimming took 6 bases from V and 0 from J; bases not matched to a gene: 8. CDR3 in amino acids: CASSFGQGGISYEQYF. CDR3 sequence (DNA): TGTGCCAGCAGTTTCGGACAGGGGGGGATCTCCTACGAGCAGTACTTC.

The gene calls are TRBV18 and TRBJ2-7; D ambiguous. The germline V gene has CDR1 KGHSH and CDR2 LQKENI. Trimming pared 1 base from V and 3 bases from J, leaving 10 bases between. There are 14 residues in the CDR3. In DNA, the CDR3 is TGTGCCAGCTCACCACGTACAGCAAACTACGAGCAGTACTTC. Translating gives CASSPRTANYEQYF.

The rearrangement links TRBV30 to TRBJ1-4; unclear D gene. Trimming left V 2 bases short and J 11 bases short, with 15 bases between. The CDR3 is made up of 13 amino acids. Germline V gives CDR1 GTSNPN, CDR2 SVGIG (reference sequence). The CDR3 DNA is TGTGCCTGGAGTCGACGGGTGTGGGAGAAACTGTTTTTT. As protein: CAWSRRVWEKLFF.

CDR3 amino acids: CASSPSRSDYGYTF. The CDR3 bases are TGTGCCAGCTCACCCTCGAGATCCGACTATGGCTACACCTTC. The chain links TRBV18 to TRBJ1-2; D is uncertain. Per germline, CDR1 KGHSH and CDR2 LQKENI. The V end was cut by 3 bases, the J end by 3 bases, with 11 bases between. The CDR3 runs to 14 residues.

The J gene is TRBJ1-3, the V gene TRBV4-1; D uncertain. CDR3 length equals 17 residues. The V gene's germline CDR1 is MGHRA and CDR2 YSYEKL. With 1 base removed from V and 0 bases from J, the gap between germline ends came to 13 bases. In DNA, the CDR3 is TGCGCCAGCAGCCAAGCTCTCACCGGGAACTCTGGAAACACCATATATTTT. As protein: CASSQALTGNSGNTIYF.

The rearrangement links TRBV7-8 to TRBJ1-5, with 10 positions matching TRBD1. V lost 5 bases and J lost 7; bases outside the gene matches: 2. There are 13 residues in the CDR3. Germline loops: CDR1 SGHVS, CDR2 FQNEAQ. The CDR3 DNA reads TGTGCCAGCAGCCCGGACAGGGGGCAGCCCCAGCATTTT. Residues: CASSPDRGQPQHF.

The V call is TRBV4-1, the J call TRBJ1-2, with 9 positions matching TRBD1. The germline V gene has CDR1 MGHRA and CDR2 YSYEKL. J was trimmed by 8 bases and V by 4 bases; bases with no gene match: 5. The CDR3 extends over 13 amino acids. The CDR3, as DNA: TGCGCCAGCAGCCTGGGACAGGGATACGGCTACACCTTC. It is translated as CASSLGQGYGYTF.

The CDR3 DNA reads TGTGCCAGCAGCCAATGGGAGACTAGCGGGAGAGGTAATGAGCAGTTCTTC. Amino acid sequence: CASSQWETSGRGNEQFF. This chain uses TRBV16 with TRBJ2-1; 12 nucleotides align to TRBD2. CDR3 size: 17 residues. Germline loops: CDR1 KGHSY, CDR2 FQNENV. V was clipped by 1 base and J by 7 bases; unmatched bases: 8. The whole variable domain, remainder taken from reference TRBV16 and TRBJ2-1, is GEEVAQTPKHLVRGEGQKAKLYCAPIKGHSYVFWYQQVLKNEFKFLISFQNENVFDETGMPKERFSAKCLPNSPCSLEIQATKLEDSAVYFCASSQWETSGRGNEQFFGPGTRLTVL.

The chain recombines TRBV27 with TRBJ1-6; D is unclear. Germline assignment: CDR1 MNHEY and CDR2 SMNVEV (reference sequence). The CDR3 covers 15 residues. Deletions cut 6 bases from V and 7 bases from J, with 16 bases between. DNA for the CDR3: TGTGCCAGCAGCCTCGGTCTGTCGAGGAATTCACCCCTCCACTTT. It is translated as CASSLGLSRNSPLHF.

V and J are TRBV19 and TRBJ1-2; 7 bases line up with TRBD1. Trimming at V came to 3 bases and at J to 2 bases, leaving 9 bases not matched to a gene. The CDR3 has 16 amino acids. Germline lookup yields CDR1 LNHDA and CDR2 SQIVND (reference sequence). CDR3 DNA sequence: TGTGCCAGTAGTATCTCACTAATGACAGGGAACTATGGCTACACCTTC. This codes for CASSISLMTGNYGYTF.

This clone was counted a single time. The genes are TRBV7-6 and TRBJ2-1, with a possible D match to TRBD2 (5 bases). Germline V gene lookup returns CDR1 SGHVS and CDR2 FNYEAQ. V lost 0 bases, J lost 0 bases, and 18 bases lay in between. The CDR3 loop spans 19 amino acids. This CDR3 is CASSLALSEIVSSYNEQFF. CDR3 coding DNA: TGTGCCAGCAGCTTAGCGCTTAGCGAAATAGTGAGCTCCTACAATGAGCAGTTCTTC.

The chain employs TRBV6-5 and TRBJ2-3; D unclear. Per the germline V gene, CDR1 is MNHEY and CDR2 is SVGAGI. CDR3 length: 14 amino acids. V was clipped by 2 bases and J by 1 base, with 7 bases between them. CDR3 coding DNA: TGTGCCAGCAGTTACGGGCCGGGCACAGATACGCAGTATTTT. It yields the protein CASSYGPGTDTQYF.

This sequence joins TRBV15 and TRBJ2-1; 12 bases map to TRBD2. The CDR3 spans 15 residues. Germline loops: CDR1 LNHNV, CDR2 YYDKDF (reference sequence). V trimming: 4 bases; J trimming: 8 bases; junction bases outside the gene matches: 6. The CDR3 DNA sequence: TGTGCCACCAGCAAATCTAGCGGGGGGGCATATGAGCAGTTCTTC. This codes for CATSKSSGGAYEQFF.

The chain employs TRBV6-5 and TRBJ2-7, with a possible D match to TRBD1 (6 bases). V dropped 4 bases and J dropped 9 bases, with 19 bases sitting between them. This CDR3 region has 14 residues. Germline-derived CDR1 and CDR2 are MNHEY and SVGAGI. The CDR3 sequence is CASSFDRRLRGQYF. In nucleotides, the CDR3 is TGTGCCAGCAGTTTTGACAGGAGGCTACGTGGGCAGTACTTC.

The chain recombines TRBV4-1 with TRBJ1-6, with D possibly matching TRBD1 (5 bases). This CDR3 region has 15 residues. The germline CDR1 and CDR2 sequences are MGHRA and YSYEKL. Trimming cost V 2 bases and J 7 bases, with 12 bases left between them. CDR3 sequence (DNA): TGCGCCAGCAGCCAAACGACAGTGGGGAATTCACCCCTCCACTTT. It encodes CASSQTTVGNSPLHF.

This chain connects TRBV9 to TRBJ1-1; D ambiguous. V was trimmed by 3 bases and J by 3 bases, leaving 12 bases between them. From germline, CDR1 is SGDLS and CDR2 YYNGEE. The CDR3 length is 14 residues. CDR3 in amino acids: CASSGKNYDTEAFF. DNA of the CDR3: TGTGCCAGCAGCGGAAAGAACTATGACACTGAAGCTTTCTTT.

The V call is TRBV16, the J call TRBJ2-1; 9 nucleotides agree with TRBD1. Germline V gene lookup returns CDR1 KGHSY and CDR2 FQNENV. This CDR3 has 15 amino acids. Trimming at V came to 4 bases and at J to 3 bases, leaving 4 bases not matched to a gene. Written as DNA, the CDR3 is TGTGCCAGCAGCCCCCGGGACAGGGTCTACAATGAGCAGTTCTTC. Its translation is CASSPRDRVYNEQFF. The full variable domain, completed using reference TRBV16 and TRBJ2-1, is GEEVAQTPKHLVRGEGQKAKLYCAPIKGHSYVFWYQQVLKNEFKFLISFQNENVFDETGMPKERFSAKCLPNSPCSLEIQATKLEDSAVYFCASSPRDRVYNEQFFGPGTRLTVL.

This clone has ten or more counts. In DNA, the CDR3 is TGTGCCAGCAGCCCAAACTACGAGCAGTACTTC. Residues: CASSPNYEQYF. This chain uses TRBV7-8 with TRBJ2-7; D is unresolved. Per germline, CDR1 SGHVS and CDR2 FQNEAQ. The CDR3 runs to 11 residues. Trimming pared 5 bases from V and 3 bases from J, leaving 5 bases between.